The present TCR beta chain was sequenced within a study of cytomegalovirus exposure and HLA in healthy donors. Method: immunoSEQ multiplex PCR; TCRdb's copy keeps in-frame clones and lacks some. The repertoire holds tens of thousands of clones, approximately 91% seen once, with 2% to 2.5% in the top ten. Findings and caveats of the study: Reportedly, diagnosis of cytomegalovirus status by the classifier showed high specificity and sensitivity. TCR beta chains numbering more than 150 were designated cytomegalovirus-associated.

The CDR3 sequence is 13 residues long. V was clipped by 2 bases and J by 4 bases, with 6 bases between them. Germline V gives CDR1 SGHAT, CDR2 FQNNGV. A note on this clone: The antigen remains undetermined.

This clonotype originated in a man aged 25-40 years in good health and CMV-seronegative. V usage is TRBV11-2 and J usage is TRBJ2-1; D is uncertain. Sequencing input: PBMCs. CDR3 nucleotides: TGTGCCAGCAGCTTAATTTCGTACAATGAGCAGTTCTTC. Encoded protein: CASSLISYNEQFF.